This TCR beta chain was identified in a study of shared clonotypes between healthy human individuals. Study overall: CD8 memory received one plate per donor, CD8 naive two, CD4 memory three and CD4 naive three.

The naive CD8 subset, CD45RO-negative cells positively selected for CCR7, excluded terminally differentiated effector memory CD45RA+ cells. The CDR3 has 15 residues. The V end lost 4 bases, the J end lost 0 bases, and 10 bases lay between the germline ends. Germline V gene data show CDR1 as SEHNR and CDR2 as FQNEAQ (reference sequence). Assay: immunoSEQ multiplex PCR; the TCRdb copy retains only in-frame clones and omits some. The repertoire holds roughly 2 million clones, with approximately 94% as singletons. The clonotype comes from a man in his late teens or twenties in good health. The V call is TRBV7-9, the J call TRBJ2-1; the D gene is possibly TRBD1 (6 bases). The sequencing sample was made of naive CD8+ T cells sorted from blood. The CDR3 spells CASSWQGNSYNEQFF. The CDR3 DNA is TGTGCCAGCAGCTGGCAGGGGAACTCCTACAATGAGCAGTTCTTC. The full variable domain, completed using reference TRBV7-9 and TRBJ2-1, is DTGVSQNPRHKITKRGQNVTFRCDPISEHNRLYWYRQTLGQGPEFLTYFQNEAQLEKSRLLSDRFSAERPKGSFSTLEIQRTEQGDSAMYLCASSWQGNSYNEQFFGPGTRLTVL.